Sequencing of this T cell receptor (beta chain) was carried out in a study of blood T cell repertoires in COVID-19. CDR3 length: 15 residues. Trimming left V 4 bases short and J 8 bases short, with 20 bases between. The germline gives CDR1 MNHEY, CDR2 SVGEGT. Some clones are missing from TCRdb's copy, which holds only in-frame ones; the method was immunoSEQ multiplex PCR. This table holds approximately 93,000 clones, around nine tenths found once. The chain links TRBV6-2 or TRBV6-3 to TRBJ1-2; D gene uncertain. The TCR sequence derives from a man aged 45-60 years with COVID-19, enrolled during active disease. Source material: peripheral blood. The CDR3 loop reads CASSFLLTGERGYTF. In nucleotides, the CDR3 is TGTGCCAGCAGTTTCCTATTGACTGGGGAGCGCGGCTACACCTTC.